This entry lists 17 T cell receptor beta chains sequenced from one sample in a study of identical twins. Via MiXCR, TCRdb re-called the 5' RACE reads, giving one row per CDR3 protein. The repertoire includes 350,000 to 500,000 distinct CDR3 sequences, 18% of them detected once, and less than 15% sits in the top ten. Sequenced input: naive T cells sorted from blood. These receptors all come from a man in his fifties or sixties in good health.

This clonotype was seen many times. The rearrangement uses TRBV12-3 or TRBV12-4 and TRBJ2-1; 8 positions match TRBD1. The junction had 7 bases not matched to a gene; V was cut back by 6 bases and J by 9 bases. The CDR3 contains 13 residues. CDR3 loop: CASSSNRGVEQFF. The CDR3 DNA reads as TGTGCCAGCAGCTCTAACAGGGGGGTTGAGCAGTTCTTC.

The genes are TRBV20-1 and TRBJ2-3; 8 bases match TRBD2. This CDR3 has 17 amino acids. With 5 bases clipped from V and 2 bases from J, the junction kept 15 bases outside the gene matches. Per the germline V gene, CDR1 is DFQATT and CDR2 is SNEGSKA (reference sequence). This chain's CDR3 is CSAPDSGLVHNTDTQYF. The CDR3 DNA follows: TGCAGTGCTCCCGATTCGGGACTAGTGCATAACACAGATACGCAGTATTTT.

A few counts support this clonotype. The gene calls are TRBV6-2 or TRBV6-3 and TRBJ1-1; D ambiguous. V was trimmed by 1 base and J by 4 bases, leaving 7 bases between them. Germline V gene data show CDR1 as MNHEY and CDR2 as SVGEGT. The CDR3 contains 13 residues. CDR3 region: CASSYLDGTEAFF. The CDR3 region has the DNA TGTGCCAGCAGTTACTTGGACGGCACTGAAGCTTTCTTT.

This clonotype turned up a few times. V gene TRBV7-2 combines with J gene TRBJ2-3, with 8 bases matching TRBD2. V dropped 1 base and J dropped 9; count of bases not matched to a gene: 9. CDR1 and CDR2 from the germline V gene are SGHTA and FQGNSA. The CDR3 consists of 15 residues. For the CDR3, the DNA is TGTGCCAGCAGCTTAGACACTCGGGAGGGCGGGACGCAGTATTTT. Translating it yields CASSLDTREGGTQYF.

This clonotype was detected only a few times. In nucleotides, the CDR3 is TGTGCCAGCAGTTTACCGGGGCACAATCAGCCCCAGCATTTT. This gives the protein CASSLPGHNQPQHF. V usage is TRBV12-3 or TRBV12-4 and J usage is TRBJ1-5, with a possible D match to TRBD1 (5 bases). CDR3 size: 14 residues. The V gene lost 2 bases and the J gene lost 3 bases, with 8 bases spanning the gap.

This clonotype has ten or more counts. The chain joins TRBV5-5 to TRBJ2-2; possibly TRBD2 for D (5 bases). Deletions cut 1 base from V and 3 bases from J, with 7 bases between. The CDR3 runs to 14 residues. The V gene's germline CDR1 is SGHKS and CDR2 YYEKEE (reference sequence). CDR3 residues: CASSLIGDTGELFF. The DNA of the CDR3 is TGTGCCAGCAGCTTGATCGGGGACACCGGGGAGCTGTTTTTT.

This clonotype was recorded at least ten times. This rearrangement joins TRBV29-1 to TRBJ2-7, with 8 bases identical to TRBD1. Germline assignment: CDR1 SQVTM and CDR2 ANQGSEA. Trimming cost V 4 bases and J 6 bases; bases outside gene matches: 8. The CDR3 runs to 13 residues. The CDR3 loop reads CSVVVRGRGEQYF. CDR3 in DNA: TGCAGCGTTGTGGTCAGGGGGCGAGGCGAGCAGTACTTC.

Comment on this clonotype: This may come from a read error, since a much larger clone is one base off. The CDR3: CASSDSTATNEKLLF. The CDR3 coding sequence is TGTGCCAGCAGTGATTCGACAGCAACTAATGAAAAACTGCTTTTT. The chain has TRBV2 and TRBJ1-4, with a tentative D call TRBD1 (5 bases). The CDR3 loop spans 15 amino acids. Per germline, CDR1 SNHLY and CDR2 FYNNEI.

This clonotype was detected only a few times. The chain joins TRBV20-1 to TRBJ2-5; a weak D match, TRBD1 (5 bases). V was shortened by 4 bases and J by 4 bases, with 13 bases between the two germline ends. The CDR3 has 13 amino acids. Germline CDR1 DFQATT, CDR2 SNEGSKA (reference sequence). The CDR3 DNA sequence: TGCAGTGCTATAGGGGCCGACCGAGAGACCCAGTACTTC. Translation gives CSAIGADRETQYF.

CDR3 nucleotide sequence: TGTGCCAGCAGCACCTTGTCCGGGGAGACCCAGTACTTC. Translation gives CASSTLSGETQYF. The rearrangement joins TRBV9 to TRBJ2-5; D remains ambiguous. Germline CDR1 is SGDLS and CDR2 is YYNGEE. Trimming left V 4 bases short and J 5 bases short, with 12 bases between. This CDR3 is 13 amino acids long. Filled out from reference TRBV9 and TRBJ2-5, the complete variable domain reads DSGVTQTPKHLITATGQRVTLRCSPRSGDLSVYWYQQSLDQGLQFLIQYYNGEERAKGNILERFSAQQFPDLHSELNLSSLELGDSALYFCASSTLSGETQYFGPGTRLLVL.

The V and J genes are TRBV6-1 and TRBJ2-5; 13 nucleotides line up with TRBD2. Germline CDR1 reads MNHNS; CDR2 reads SASEGT. The CDR3 has 15 amino acids. V shed 5 bases, J shed 4 bases, and the junction held 4 bases outside the gene matches. The CDR3 DNA reads TGTGCCAGCAGTCGACTAGCGGGGGGCTCAGAGACCCAGTACTTC. Amino acid sequence: CASSRLAGGSETQYF.

The chain recombines TRBV29-1 with TRBJ2-7; tentative D call: TRBD1 (5 bases). V shed 0 bases and J shed 2 bases, with 8 bases lying between them. CDR3 size: 13 residues. CDR1 is SQVTM, CDR2 ANQGSEA, per germline. This CDR3 is CSVEDSGTYEQYF. CDR3 in DNA: TGCAGCGTTGAAGACTCAGGGACCTACGAGCAGTACTTC.

Many counts were recorded for this clonotype. One junction end disagrees with the germline gene, perhaps due to a read error. V is TRBV5-1 and J is TRBJ2-5, with D possibly being TRBD1 (6 bases). The CDR3 is made up of 12 amino acids. Germline CDR1 and CDR2: SGHRS and YFSETQ. This chain's CDR3 is CASSWTEETQYF. The CDR3 DNA follows: TGTGCCAGCAGCTGGACAGAAGAGACCCAGTACTTC.

The table lists this clonotype with a few counts. The chain employs TRBV10-3 and TRBJ2-5; TRBD2 matches at 13 bases. The CDR3 length is 19 residues. Germline assignment: CDR1 ENHRY and CDR2 SYGVKD. V shed 4 bases and J 0 bases; nucleotides not matched to a gene: 11. CDR3 DNA: TGTGCCATCAGTGTGAGGGGACTAGCGGGGCGATTAAACCAAGAGACCCAGTACTTC. It translates to CAISVRGLAGRLNQETQYF.

This clonotype was counted many times. V is TRBV5-1 and J is TRBJ2-5, with 11 bases that match TRBD2. This CDR3 has 16 residues. V shed 0 bases and J 5 bases; nucleotides not matched to a gene: 6. The V gene's germline CDR1 is SGHRS and CDR2 YFSETQ. In DNA, the CDR3 is TGCGCCAGCAGCTTGGTAGCTAGCGGGGGGTCGGAGACCCAGTACTTC. Translation: CASSLVASGGSETQYF.

This clonotype has a count of ten or more. V and J are TRBV6-1 and TRBJ2-7; 7 positions match TRBD2. V lost 7 bases and J lost 3; bases outside the gene matches: 12. CDR1 and CDR2 from the germline V gene are MNHNS and SASEGT. The CDR3 has 15 residues. The CDR3 coding sequence is TGTGCCAGCACCGCTTCTGGGGGGGTCCTCTACGAGCAGTACTTC. It specifies CASTASGGVLYEQYF.

This clonotype showed up many times. This sequence joins TRBV12-3 or TRBV12-4 and TRBJ2-7; D is possibly TRBD2 (6 bases). Trimming pared 1 base from V and 3 bases from J, leaving 10 bases between. The CDR3 has 14 residues. This CDR3 reads CASSLEEGSYEQYF. The DNA for the CDR3 is TGTGCCAGCAGTTTAGAGGAGGGGAGCTACGAGCAGTACTTC.